What follows are 5 T cell receptor beta chains derived from one specimen sequenced in a study of CD8 T cells in ankylosing spondylitis. Regarding the study as a whole: Ankylosing spondylitis blood seemed to carry a telltale TCR beta motif made of under ten highly homologous variants.

Antigens of these TCRs are unknown. TCRdb used MiXCR to reprocess the 5' RACE reads, holding one entry per CDR3 protein. The sample includes under 550,000 distinct CDR3 sequences, more than 25% of them seen just once. Source material: blood, either unsorted or a sorted T cell fraction (not recorded which). The receptor set was obtained from a male donor with ankylosing spondylitis.

This clonotype was seen a handful of times. The V and J genes are TRBV29-1 and TRBJ2-7, with a tentative D call TRBD1 (5 bases). CDR1 and CDR2 (germline): SQVTM, ANQGSEA. CDR3 length equals 12 residues. The V gene lost 7 bases and the J gene lost 4 bases, with 14 bases spanning the gap. This CDR3 is CSASRQGYEQYV. The CDR3 nucleotides are TGCAGCGCCTCTCGTCAGGGTTACGAGCAGTACGTC.

This clonotype was counted a few times. J is TRBJ2-4 and V is TRBV12-3 or TRBV12-4; 7 nucleotides agree with TRBD2. V lost 8 bases to trimming and J lost 1 base; unmatched junction nucleotides: 11. The CDR3 has 16 amino acids. CDR3 nucleotides: TGTGCCAGCCGATCGGCAGGGAGGGTTGCCAAAAACATTCAGTACTTC. Translation gives CASRSAGRVAKNIQYF.

CDR3 residues: CSVEDHKFNEQFF. For the CDR3, the DNA is TGCAGCGTTGAGGACCATAAGTTCAATGAGCAGTTCTTC. The genes are TRBV29-1 and TRBJ2-1; no clear D. V gave up 3 bases and J gave up 6 bases, with 12 bases separating them. The CDR3 is made up of 13 amino acids. Germline values: CDR1 SQVTM, CDR2 ANQGSEA.

The chain recombines TRBV27 with TRBJ2-7; a weak D match, TRBD1 (5 bases). Deletions cut 4 bases from V and 3 bases from J, with 10 bases between. The germline CDR1 and CDR2 sequences are MNHEY and SMNVEV (reference sequence). The CDR3 is made up of 13 amino acids. In DNA, the CDR3 is TGTGCCAGCAGTTATACCCAGGGCTACGAGCAGTACTTC. Its translation: CASSYTQGYEQYF.

Only a few counts were recorded for this clonotype. The chain combines TRBV12-3 or TRBV12-4 with TRBJ2-1, with 8 nucleotides matching TRBD1. Trimming took 5 bases from V and 3 from J; bases not matched to a gene: 12. The CDR3 has 17 amino acids. The CDR3 loop reads CASSRTHGTGYYNEQFF. The CDR3 nucleotides are TGTGCCAGCAGTCGGACCCACGGGACAGGCTACTACAATGAGCAGTTCTTC.